This record concerns one T cell receptor (beta chain) sequence. What it recognizes is unknown. The entry originates in a study of T cells expressing NK-cell markers. About the research overall: Underlying the TCR beta repertoires were sorted CD3+CD56+NKG2C+, CD3+CD56+NKG2C- and CD3+CD56-NKG2C+ T cells. HCMV serostatus: seven of eight sequenced donors positive, one negative. Study-wide findings and caveats: No clear determination of HCMV specificity was made for expanded NKG2C+ T cell clones. These clonotypes, the leaders elsewhere, also led the CD3+CD56-NKG2C+ fraction in four donors.

The length of the CDR3 is 17 residues. Following a re-call of the 5' RACE reads, TCRdb has one entry per CDR3 protein and lacks DNA. The sample spans 200,000 to 300,000 distinct CDR3 sequences; the ten largest clones claim under 0.5%. V and J are TRBV12-3 or TRBV12-4 and TRBJ2-1; TCRdb returns TRBD2, unconfirmable since there is no DNA. Material: blood T cells: a sorted CD56 or NKG2C T cell subset, CD4+ or CD8+ T cells, or bulk PBMC T cells (not recorded which). This TCR came from a man aged 18 to 30 in good health. CDR3 amino acids: CASSLVGGGLTHGEQFF.